The clone carrying this T cell receptor beta chain was found once. The sample belongs to a study of blood T cell repertoires in COVID-19. Study background: Sites in the United States, Italy and Spain provided acute and convalescent COVID-19 samples.

The data were produced by immunoSEQ multiplex PCR, yet TCRdb's version contains in-frame clones alone and is incomplete. The table has 350,000 or so clones, about 92% seen once. Germline CDR1 is SQVTM and CDR2 is ANQGSEA. With 6 bases clipped from V and 2 bases from J, the junction kept 7 bases outside the gene matches. CDR3 length equals 15 residues. The source of this sequence is a woman between 25 and 40 years old who had recovered from COVID-19. Sample: PBMCs or T cells enriched from blood (not recorded which). The V call is TRBV29-1, the J call TRBJ2-5; 12 bases fit TRBD2. The CDR3 protein is CSVATSGGWQETQYF. The CDR3 DNA sequence: TGCAGCGTCGCCACTAGCGGGGGGTGGCAAGAGACCCAGTACTTC.